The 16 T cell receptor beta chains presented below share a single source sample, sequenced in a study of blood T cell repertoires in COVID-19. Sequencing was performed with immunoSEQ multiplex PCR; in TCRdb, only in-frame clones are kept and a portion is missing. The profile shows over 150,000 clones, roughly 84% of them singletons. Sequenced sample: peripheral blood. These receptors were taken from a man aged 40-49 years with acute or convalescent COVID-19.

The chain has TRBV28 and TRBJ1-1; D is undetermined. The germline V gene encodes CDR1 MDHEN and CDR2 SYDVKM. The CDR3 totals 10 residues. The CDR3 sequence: CASGRTEAFF. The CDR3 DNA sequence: TGTGCGAGCGGCAGGACTGAAGCTTTCTTT.

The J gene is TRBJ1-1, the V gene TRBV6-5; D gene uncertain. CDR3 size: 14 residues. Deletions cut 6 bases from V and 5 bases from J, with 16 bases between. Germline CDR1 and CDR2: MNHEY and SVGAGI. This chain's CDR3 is CASRSGRGRTEAFF. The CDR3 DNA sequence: TGTGCCAGCAGATCTGGACGGGGTAGGACTGAAGCTTTCTTT.

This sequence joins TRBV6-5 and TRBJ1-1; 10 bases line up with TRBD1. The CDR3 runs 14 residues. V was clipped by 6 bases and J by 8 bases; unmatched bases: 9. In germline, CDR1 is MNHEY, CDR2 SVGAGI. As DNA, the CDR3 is TGTGCCAGCAGACTCGCGACAGGGGGCTACGAAGCTTTCTTT. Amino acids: CASRLATGGYEAFF.

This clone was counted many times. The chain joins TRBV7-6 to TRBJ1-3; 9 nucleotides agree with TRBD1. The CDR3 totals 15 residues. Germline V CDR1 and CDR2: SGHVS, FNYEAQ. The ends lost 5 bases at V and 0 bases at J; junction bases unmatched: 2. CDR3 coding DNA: TGTGCCAGCAGCGCACAGGGGGCCTCTGGAAACACCATATATTTT. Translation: CASSAQGASGNTIYF.

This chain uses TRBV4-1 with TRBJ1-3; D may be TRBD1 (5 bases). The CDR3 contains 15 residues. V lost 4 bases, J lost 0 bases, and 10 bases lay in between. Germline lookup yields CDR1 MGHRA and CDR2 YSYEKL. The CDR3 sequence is CASSRRESSGNTIYF. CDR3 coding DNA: TGCGCCAGCAGCCGCAGGGAATCCTCTGGAAACACCATATATTTT.

The CDR3 coding sequence is TGTGCCAGCATTCCCCGGACAGGCACCGGGGAGCTGTTTTTT. It codes for CASIPRTGTGELFF. The chain has TRBV2 and TRBJ2-2, with 7 bases lining up with TRBD1. CDR1 SNHLY and CDR2 FYNNEI come from the germline V gene. The CDR3 length is 14 residues. V lost 7 bases and J lost 4; bases outside the gene matches: 6.

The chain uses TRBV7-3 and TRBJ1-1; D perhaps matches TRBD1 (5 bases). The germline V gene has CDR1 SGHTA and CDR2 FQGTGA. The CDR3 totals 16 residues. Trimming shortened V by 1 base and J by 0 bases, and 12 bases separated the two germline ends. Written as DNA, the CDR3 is TGTGCCAGCAGCTTAAACTCGCAGGGCGTGAACACTGAAGCTTTCTTT. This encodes CASSLNSQGVNTEAFF.

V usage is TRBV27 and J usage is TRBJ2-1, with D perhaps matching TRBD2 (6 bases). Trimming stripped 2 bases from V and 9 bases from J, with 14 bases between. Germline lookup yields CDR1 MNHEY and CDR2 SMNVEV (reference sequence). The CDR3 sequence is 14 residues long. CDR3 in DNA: TGTGCCAGCAGTTTACGGTTGGGGGGAAGTGAGCAGTTCTTC. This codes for CASSLRLGGSEQFF.

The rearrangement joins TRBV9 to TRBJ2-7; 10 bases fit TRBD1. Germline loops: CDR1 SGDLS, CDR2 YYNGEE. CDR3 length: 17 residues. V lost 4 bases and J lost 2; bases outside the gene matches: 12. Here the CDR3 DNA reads TGTGCCAGCAGCCCGAGGGGACAGGGGACCAAAACCTACGAGCAGTACTTC. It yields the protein CASSPRGQGTKTYEQYF.

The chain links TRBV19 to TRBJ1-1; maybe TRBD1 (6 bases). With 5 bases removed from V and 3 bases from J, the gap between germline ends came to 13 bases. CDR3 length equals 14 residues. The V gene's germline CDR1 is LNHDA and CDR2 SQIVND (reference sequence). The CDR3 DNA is TGTGCCAGTAGTGTACAGGGAGGGGACACTGAAGCTTTCTTT. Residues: CASSVQGGDTEAFF.

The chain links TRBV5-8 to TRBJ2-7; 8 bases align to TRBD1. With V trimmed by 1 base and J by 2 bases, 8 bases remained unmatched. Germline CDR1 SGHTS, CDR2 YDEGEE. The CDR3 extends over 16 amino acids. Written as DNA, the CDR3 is TGTGCCAGCAGCTTGTGGGGACAGGCGCCTACCTACGAGCAGTACTTC. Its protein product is CASSLWGQAPTYEQYF.

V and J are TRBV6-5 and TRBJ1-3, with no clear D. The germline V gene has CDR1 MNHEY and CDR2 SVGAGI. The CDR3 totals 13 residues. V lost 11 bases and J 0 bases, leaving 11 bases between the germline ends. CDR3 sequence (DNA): TGTGCCGGCGGTTCCGTCTCTGGAAACACCATATATTTT. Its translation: CAGGSVSGNTIYF.

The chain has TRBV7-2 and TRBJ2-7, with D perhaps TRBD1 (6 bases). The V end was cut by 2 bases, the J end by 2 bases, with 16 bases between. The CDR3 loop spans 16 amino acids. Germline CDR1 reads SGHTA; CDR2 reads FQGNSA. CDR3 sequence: CASSLWTGTLPYEQYF. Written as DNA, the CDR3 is TGTGCCAGCAGCTTATGGACCGGGACACTCCCCTACGAGCAGTACTTC.

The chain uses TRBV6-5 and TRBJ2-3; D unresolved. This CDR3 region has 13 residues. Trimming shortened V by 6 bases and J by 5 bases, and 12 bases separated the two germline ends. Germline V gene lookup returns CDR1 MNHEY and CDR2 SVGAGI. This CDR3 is CASRGHDGDTQYF. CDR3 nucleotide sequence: TGTGCCAGCAGGGGCCATGACGGAGATACGCAGTATTTT.

Written as DNA, the CDR3 is TGCGCCAGCAGCTTGGTCCCAGGGGAGTACGAGCAGTACTTC. Translation gives CASSLVPGEYEQYF. V and J are TRBV5-1 and TRBJ2-7, with TRBD1 as a possible D gene (6 bases). Trimming took 0 bases from V and 4 from J, leaving 11 bases between them. Germline lookup yields CDR1 SGHRS and CDR2 YFSETQ. The CDR3 is 14 amino acids.

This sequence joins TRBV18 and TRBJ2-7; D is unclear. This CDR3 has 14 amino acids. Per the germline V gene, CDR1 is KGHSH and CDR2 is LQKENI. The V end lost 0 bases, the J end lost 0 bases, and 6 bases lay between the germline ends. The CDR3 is CASSPPSLSYEQYF. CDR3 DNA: TGTGCCAGCTCACCACCGTCCCTCTCCTACGAGCAGTACTTC.